A selection of T cell receptor beta chains follows, all from one sample in a study of blood T cell repertoires in COVID-19. Sequenced by immunoSEQ multiplex PCR; TCRdb stores in-frame clones only, minus some. The sample has 110,000 to 150,000 clones, roughly 90% seen once. The sample taken for sequencing was PBMCs or T cells enriched from blood (not recorded which). All receptors come from a man aged 50-60 years who had recovered from COVID-19. CDR3s include the opening cysteine and the closing phenylalanine or tryptophan. The order of the fields is D gene, J gene, clone size, V gene, CDR3 protein, CDR3 DNA. D genes are given only for firm matches. Clone size is not always given. Where it is, it says once, few, many or a class for expanded clones.

D gene: TRBD1; J gene: TRBJ1-4; clone size: .; V gene: TRBV6-6; CDR3 protein: CASSKKPDRVNEKLFF; CDR3 DNA: TGTGCCAGCAGTAAAAAACCGGACAGGGTAAATGAAAAACTGTTTTTT
D gene: .; J gene: TRBJ1-1; clone size: .; V gene: TRBV29-1; CDR3 protein: CSVEAGPGAEAFF; CDR3 DNA: TGCAGCGTTGAAGCAGGGCCAGGCGCTGAAGCTTTCTTT
D gene: .; J gene: TRBJ2-7; clone size: .; V gene: TRBV19; CDR3 protein: CATAPSDLPSYEQYF; CDR3 DNA: TGTGCCACGGCTCCATCCGACTTACCCTCCTACGAGCAGTACTTC
D gene: .; J gene: TRBJ1-2; clone size: .; V gene: TRBV18; CDR3 protein: CASSPSGDNYGYTF; CDR3 DNA: TGTGCCAGCTCACCCTCGGGGGATAACTATGGCTACACCTTC
D gene: .; J gene: TRBJ1-5; clone size: .; V gene: TRBV27; CDR3 protein: CASSRDPSNQPQHF; CDR3 DNA: TGTGCCAGCAGCAGGGATCCGTCTAATCAGCCCCAGCATTTT
D gene: .; J gene: TRBJ1-2; clone size: .; V gene: TRBV29-1; CDR3 protein: CSVRPGLSNYGYTF; CDR3 DNA: TGCAGCGTGCGACCGGGACTTTCAAACTATGGCTACACCTTC
D gene: TRBD1; J gene: TRBJ2-7; clone size: .; V gene: TRBV5-1; CDR3 protein: CASSLVDRGRDEQYF; CDR3 DNA: TGCGCCAGCAGCCTCGTGGACAGGGGGCGAGACGAGCAGTACTTC
D gene: TRBD2; J gene: TRBJ2-3; clone size: once; V gene: TRBV11-2; CDR3 protein: CASSFVSISRGARRLTQYF; CDR3 DNA: TGTGCCAGCAGCTTTGTTAGTATATCGCGGGGGGCCCGTAGGCTCACGCAGTATTTT
D gene: .; J gene: TRBJ2-5; clone size: once; V gene: TRBV5-6; CDR3 protein: CASSSLTTPVAYF; CDR3 DNA: TGTGCCAGCAGCTCCCTGACTACCCCGGTTGCGTACTTC
D gene: TRBD1; J gene: TRBJ1-5; clone size: .; V gene: TRBV6-1; CDR3 protein: CASSAPRRGHGQPQHF; CDR3 DNA: TGTGCCAGCAGTGCCCCGCGCAGGGGGCATGGTCAGCCCCAGCATTTT
D gene: TRBD1; J gene: TRBJ2-1; clone size: .; V gene: TRBV7-2; CDR3 protein: CASSLLTGYNEQFF; CDR3 DNA: TGTGCCAGCAGCTTACTGACAGGGTACAATGAGCAGTTCTTC
D gene: .; J gene: TRBJ1-5; clone size: .; V gene: TRBV19; CDR3 protein: CASSWQVNQPQHF; CDR3 DNA: TGTGCCAGTAGTTGGCAGGTCAATCAGCCCCAGCATTTT
D gene: .; J gene: TRBJ1-5; clone size: .; V gene: TRBV27; CDR3 protein: CASGGRGGQPQHF; CDR3 DNA: TGTGCCAGCGGGGGGAGGGGTGGTCAGCCCCAGCATTTT
D gene: .; J gene: TRBJ1-5; clone size: few; V gene: TRBV5-4; CDR3 protein: CASSLYNQPQHF; CDR3 DNA: TGTGCCAGCAGCTTATACAATCAGCCCCAGCATTTT
D gene: .; J gene: TRBJ1-2; clone size: .; V gene: TRBV18; CDR3 protein: CASSLGSGRGSGYTF; CDR3 DNA: TGTGCCAGCTCACTCGGGTCCGGGCGGGGCTCTGGCTACACCTTC
D gene: .; J gene: TRBJ1-2; clone size: .; V gene: TRBV4-3; CDR3 protein: CASSQEPGLGYTF; CDR3 DNA: TGCGCCAGCAGCCAAGAGCCAGGGCTTGGCTACACCTTC
D gene: .; J gene: TRBJ2-2; clone size: .; V gene: TRBV5-1; CDR3 protein: CASRGVDTGELFF; CDR3 DNA: TGCGCCAGCAGAGGGGTTGACACCGGGGAGCTGTTTTTT
D gene: .; J gene: TRBJ1-2; clone size: .; V gene: TRBV19; CDR3 protein: CASSTDTLGGYTF; CDR3 DNA: TGTGCCAGTAGTACGGACACCCTCGGTGGCTACACCTTC
D gene: TRBD1; J gene: TRBJ2-3; clone size: .; V gene: TRBV28; CDR3 protein: CASSLTFGTGGTDTQYF; CDR3 DNA: TGTGCCAGCAGTTTAACGTTCGGGACAGGGGGCACAGATACGCAGTATTTT
D gene: .; J gene: TRBJ1-2; clone size: .; V gene: TRBV10-3; CDR3 protein: CAITAGAGFNYGYTF; CDR3 DNA: TGTGCCATCACTGCGGGGGCAGGGTTCAACTATGGCTACACCTTC